This TCR beta chain originates from a study of OX40 agonist ivuxolimab in advanced cancers. For the study at large: Hepatocellular carcinoma, melanoma, renal cell or head and neck cancer affected the dose-escalation patients.

TCRdb's copy holds only in-frame clones and misses some; the assay was immunoSEQ multiplex PCR. Found here are fewer than 30,000 clones, roughly 70% of them singletons; the top ten hold approximately 15%. Autoimmune disease history or systemic immunosuppression barred patients. The germline V gene encodes CDR1 SGHNT and CDR2 YENEEA. The CDR3 loop spans 15 amino acids. After removal of 4 bases from V and 1 base from J, the junction contained 4 bases not matched to a gene. The J gene is TRBJ2-3, the V gene TRBV11-3; the match to TRBD1 covers 8 bases. The specimen was CD4+ or CD8+ T cells sorted from blood, collected in a trial of the OX40 agonist ivuxolimab. The sequence was collected from an adult with an advanced solid tumor such as melanoma, head and neck, liver or kidney cancer. CDR3 in amino acids: CASSSYRGGTDTQYF. Here the CDR3 DNA reads TGTGCCAGCAGCTCGTACAGGGGGGGCACAGATACGCAGTATTTT.